These 32 T cell receptor beta chains were all obtained from the same sample, sequenced in a study of cytomegalovirus exposure and HLA in healthy donors. Researchers ran the PCR with 60 Vbeta and 13 Jbeta primers. TCRdb's copy holds only in-frame clones and misses some; the assay was immunoSEQ multiplex PCR. In the table there are under 95,000 clones, around 79% of which are singletons. Material for sequencing was PBMCs. These receptors originate from a woman between 40 and 55 years old in good health and CMV-seropositive.

The chain couples TRBV19 to TRBJ2-2, with TRBD2 identical over 7 bases. Germline V gene data show CDR1 as LNHDA and CDR2 as SQIVND (reference sequence). The CDR3 extends over 15 amino acids. V gave up 4 bases and J gave up 5 bases; unmatched junction bases: 7. In DNA, the CDR3 is TGTGCCAGTAGTAGGGCGGGAGAGTGGACCGGGGAGCTGTTTTTT. Translating gives CASSRAGEWTGELFF.

The rearrangement links TRBV5-1 to TRBJ2-3, with 10 bases fitting TRBD2. Germline V CDR1 and CDR2: SGHRS, YFSETQ. The CDR3 loop spans 15 amino acids. The junction had 3 bases not matched to a gene; V was cut back by 4 bases and J by 1 base. CDR3 bases: TGCGCCAGCAGCCCCGGACTAGCGGGCACAGATACGCAGTATTTT. Amino acids: CASSPGLAGTDTQYF.

This clone appeared once. The chain recombines TRBV30 with TRBJ2-7; D might be TRBD1 (6 bases). V was pared by 3 bases and J by 2 bases, with 14 bases between. Germline-derived CDR1 and CDR2 are GTSNPN and SVGIG (reference sequence). The CDR3 loop spans 14 amino acids. This chain's CDR3 is CAWSSGQGPYEQYF. CDR3 DNA sequence: TGTGCCTGGAGCTCGGGTCAGGGGCCCTACGAGCAGTACTTC.

The V gene is TRBV2, the J gene TRBJ2-5; 7 nucleotides line up with TRBD1. The last part of the DNA fits TRBJ2-7 better; the J call may be wrong. The CDR3 has 12 residues. From germline, CDR1 is SNHLY and CDR2 FYNNEI. CDR3 residues: CASSAQGYEQYF. The CDR3 DNA sequence: TGTGCCAGCAGTGCACAGGGGTACGAGCAGTACTTC.

This clone appeared once. The chain uses TRBV29-1 and TRBJ2-7; TRBD2 matches 9 bases. In germline, CDR1 is SQVTM, CDR2 ANQGSEA. The CDR3 is 13 amino acids. With 6 bases clipped from V and 4 bases from J, the junction kept 7 bases outside the gene matches. The CDR3 region has the DNA TGCAGCGTCCAACTAGCGGGCCTGTACGAGCAGTACTTC. Its translation: CSVQLAGLYEQYF.

The chain links TRBV2 to TRBJ2-6, with D possibly matching TRBD1 (7 bases). Trimming shortened V by 4 bases and J by 2 bases, and 9 bases separated the two germline ends. The germline CDR1 and CDR2 sequences are SNHLY and FYNNEI. The CDR3 has 15 residues. CDR3 amino acids: CASSARGAGANVLTF. The CDR3, as DNA: TGTGCCAGCAGTGCCAGGGGGGCTGGGGCCAACGTCCTGACTTTC. Full variable domain (rest looked up from reference TRBV2 and TRBJ2-6): EPEVTQTPSHQVTQMGQEVILRCVPISNHLYFYWYRQILGQKVEFLVSFYNNEISEKSEIFDDQFSVERPDGSNFTLKIRSTKLEDSAMYFCASSARGAGANVLTFGAGSRLTVL.

J is TRBJ1-1 and V is TRBV7-8; a possible D gene is TRBD1 (5 bases). CDR1 and CDR2 from the germline V gene are SGHVS and FQNEAQ. Trimming removed 4 bases at V and 6 bases at J, with 12 bases between. The CDR3 contains 13 residues. This CDR3 reads CASSSGGDAEAFF. The CDR3 DNA follows: TGTGCCAGCAGCTCGGGCGGGGACGCTGAAGCTTTCTTT.

V gene TRBV30 combines with J gene TRBJ1-1, with D possibly matching TRBD1 (6 bases). Trimming left V 1 base short and J 1 base short, with 10 bases between. The CDR3 sequence is 14 residues long. Germline V lookup: CDR1 GTSNPN, CDR2 SVGIG (reference sequence). CDR3 loop: CAWSAGTPNTEAFF. The CDR3 DNA sequence: TGTGCCTGGAGTGCAGGGACACCGAACACTGAAGCTTTCTTT.

The chain has TRBV6-5 and TRBJ1-2; D might be TRBD1 (5 bases). V was trimmed by 0 bases and J by 8 bases, leaving 16 bases between them. The germline gives CDR1 MNHEY, CDR2 SVGAGI. This CDR3 is built from 15 residues. The CDR3 protein is CASSYSFAQASGYTF. In nucleotides, the CDR3 is TGTGCCAGCAGTTACTCGTTTGCACAGGCCTCGGGCTACACCTTC.

This rearrangement joins TRBV19 to TRBJ1-1; tentatively, D is TRBD1 (6 bases). The CDR3 has 17 residues. The germline V gene has CDR1 LNHDA and CDR2 SQIVND (reference sequence). The V end lost 6 bases, the J end lost 0 bases, and 20 bases lay between the germline ends. CDR3 bases: TGTGCCAGTAGCCCAGGGCCCTCGGGGGGCGTGAACACTGAAGCTTTCTTT. This codes for CASSPGPSGGVNTEAFF. Looking up the rest from reference TRBV19 and TRBJ1-1 gives the full variable domain: DGGITQSPKYLFRKEGQNVTLSCEQNLNHDAMYWYRQDPGQGLRLIYYSQIVNDFQKGDIAEGYSVSREKKESFPLTVTSAQKNPTAFYLCASSPGPSGGVNTEAFFGQGTRLTVV.

The table lists this clone with a few counts. This chain uses TRBV5-6 with TRBJ1-2; no reliable D call. V shed 2 bases and J shed 6 bases, with 5 bases lying between them. The CDR3 is 11 amino acids. CDR1 is SGHDT, CDR2 YYEEEE, per germline. The CDR3 is CASSFTDGYTF. The CDR3 nucleotides are TGTGCCAGCAGCTTCACAGATGGCTACACCTTC.

The rearrangement joins TRBV5-6 to TRBJ1-3; the D gene is possibly TRBD1 (6 bases). Germline V lookup: CDR1 SGHDT, CDR2 YYEEEE. V lost 3 bases to trimming and J lost 0 bases, with 10 bases between them. The CDR3 loop spans 15 amino acids. The CDR3 nucleotides read TGTGCCAGCAGCTCAGGGGCCGACTCTGGAAACACCATATATTTT. Encoded protein: CASSSGADSGNTIYF.

This chain uses TRBV28 with TRBJ2-7; perhaps TRBD2 as D (5 bases). Trimming removed 6 bases at V and 1 base at J, with 7 bases between. Germline V lookup: CDR1 MDHEN, CDR2 SYDVKM. CDR3 size: 12 residues. CDR3 in DNA: TGTGCCAGCAGAAAGCGGTCCTACGAGCAGTACTTC. It specifies CASRKRSYEQYF.

The V call is TRBV7-8, the J call TRBJ1-2; D gene ambiguous. V lost 1 base and J 4 bases, leaving 7 bases between the germline ends. The germline gives CDR1 SGHVS, CDR2 FQNEAQ. The CDR3 length is 13 residues. The CDR3 DNA follows: TGTGCCAGCAGCTTAGAAGCGGCCTATGGCTACACCTTC. It translates to CASSLEAAYGYTF. The whole variable domain, filled in from reference TRBV7-8 and TRBJ1-2, reads GAGVSQSPRYKVAKRGQDVALRCDPISGHVSLFWYQQALGQGPEFLTYFQNEAQLDKSGLPSDRFFAERPEGSVSTLKIQRTQQEDSAVYLCASSLEAAYGYTFGSGTRLTVV.

This clone was observed a handful of times. V and J are TRBV6-5 and TRBJ1-4; D is unresolved. Germline V gene data show CDR1 as MNHEY and CDR2 as SVGAGI. This CDR3 comprises 10 residues. Trimming took off 7 bases at V and 14 bases at J, with 11 bases between the two ends. CDR3 DNA: TGTGCCAGCACCCCACCTAGGCTGTTTTTT. Its translation: CASTPPRLFF.

This clone was seen more than once but under ten times. The gene calls are TRBV13 and TRBJ1-5, with 7 bases identical to TRBD1. CDR1 is PRHDT, CDR2 FYEKMQ, per germline (reference sequence). J lost 4 bases, V lost 0 bases, and 3 bases had no gene match. This CDR3 has 15 residues. The CDR3 nucleotides are TGTGCCAGCAGCTTAGGGCAGGGGGGAAATCAGCCCCAGCATTTT. Protein sequence: CASSLGQGGNQPQHF. The variable domain in full, with the rest retrieved from reference TRBV13 and TRBJ1-5, is AAGVIQSPRHLIKEKRETATLKCYPIPRHDTVYWYQQGPGQDPQFLISFYEKMQSDKGSIPDRFSAQQFSDYHSELNMSSLELGDSALYFCASSLGQGGNQPQHFGDGTRLSIL.

The genes are TRBV19 and TRBJ2-2, with 10 bases aligning to TRBD1. Unmatched junction bases numbered 11, after V lost 6 bases and J lost 4 bases. The CDR3 has 17 residues. Germline V CDR1 and CDR2: LNHDA, SQIVND (reference sequence). The CDR3 reads CASRRIRQGAGTGELFF. CDR3 in DNA: TGTGCCAGTAGGAGGATTCGACAGGGGGCAGGCACCGGGGAGCTGTTTTTT.

In this sample, this clone turned up a few times. The chain uses TRBV30 and TRBJ1-2; TRBD1 aligns across 8 bases. After removal of 5 bases from V and 2 bases from J, the junction contained 1 base not matched to a gene. The CDR3 extends over 12 amino acids. Germline CDR1 GTSNPN, CDR2 SVGIG (reference sequence). Here the CDR3 reads CAWGTGNYGYTF. CDR3 bases: TGTGCCTGGGGGACAGGAAACTATGGCTACACCTTC.

J is TRBJ1-6 and V is TRBV7-2; the D is unclear. V was shortened by 2 bases and J by 7 bases, with 9 bases between the two germline ends. Germline V gene sequence: CDR1 SGHTA, CDR2 FQGNSA. The CDR3 is 14 residues long. CDR3 nucleotides: TGTGCCAGCAGCTTATTACTGAACAATTCACCCCTCCACTTT. Protein sequence: CASSLLLNNSPLHF. Full variable domain (outside the CDR3, taken from reference TRBV7-2 and TRBJ1-6): GAGVSQSPSNKVTEKGKDVELRCDPISGHTALYWYRQSLGQGLEFLIYFQGNSAPDKSGLPSDRFSAERTGGSVSTLTIQRTQQEDSAVYLCASSLLLNNSPLHFGNGTRLTVT.

This chain uses TRBV7-6 with TRBJ1-5; TRBD1 is a possible D gene (6 bases). Between the trimmed V and J ends, which lost 0 bases and 5 bases, there was a span of 17 bases. CDR1 SGHVS and CDR2 FNYEAQ come from the germline V gene. The CDR3 has 17 amino acids. DNA of the CDR3: TGTGCCAGCAGCTTAGCGCAGGCAGGGGATTTGGATCAGCCCCAGCATTTT. It encodes CASSLAQAGDLDQPQHF.

This clone was seen more than once but under ten times. The rearrangement joins TRBV7-9 to TRBJ2-7; D is perhaps TRBD2 (6 bases). Deletions cut 5 bases from V and 5 bases from J, with 19 bases between. Germline V gene lookup returns CDR1 SEHNR and CDR2 FQNEAQ (reference sequence). This CDR3 contains 15 residues. In nucleotides, the CDR3 is TGTGCCAGCAGCCGGACACTGGGAGGTGGGGACGAGCAGTACTTC. It translates to CASSRTLGGGDEQYF.

This clone has a single count. The gene calls are TRBV7-6 and TRBJ2-5; D perhaps matches TRBD1 (6 bases). Trimming left V 5 bases short and J 4 bases short, with 14 bases between. This CDR3 comprises 14 residues. CDR1 is SGHVS, CDR2 FNYEAQ, per germline. The DNA of the CDR3 is TGTGCCAGCAGCCAGACCGGGACAAGAGAGACCCAGTACTTC. Translating gives CASSQTGTRETQYF.

V is TRBV13 and J is TRBJ2-5; TRBD2 is a possible D gene (5 bases). The CDR3 covers 15 residues. In germline, CDR1 is PRHDT, CDR2 FYEKMQ (reference sequence). V was pared by 0 bases and J by 3 bases, with 11 bases between. In DNA form, the CDR3 reads TGTGCCAGCAGCTTAGGTGAGCGGCCCAAAGAGACCCAGTACTTC. As protein: CASSLGERPKETQYF.

The chain carries TRBV29-1 and TRBJ1-1; D might be TRBD1 (5 bases). The CDR3 is 13 residues long. From germline, CDR1 is SQVTM and CDR2 ANQGSEA. The V end lost 7 bases, the J end lost 2 bases, and 14 bases lay between the germline ends. The CDR3 DNA reads TGCAGCGGCTTACAGGCGTCTAACACTGAAGCTTTCTTT. This sequence encodes CSGLQASNTEAFF.

This chain connects TRBV10-1 to TRBJ2-4; 7 bases agree with TRBD2. The CDR3 runs to 18 residues. Germline V CDR1 and CDR2: WNHNN, SYGVQD (reference sequence). The V gene end was trimmed by 7 bases and the J gene end by 0 bases; junction bases not matched to a gene: 15. CDR3 nucleotides: TGCGCCAGCACCCTTCTCGCTTTATCGGGGGGAGCCAAAAACATTCAGTACTTC. Translated, it gives CASTLLALSGGAKNIQYF.

This clone has at least ten counts. The V and J genes are TRBV6-1 and TRBJ2-3; D not certain. V lost 6 bases and J 2 bases, leaving 3 bases between the germline ends. This CDR3 spans 11 amino acids. Germline V lookup: CDR1 MNHNS, CDR2 SASEGT. CDR3 loop: CASSHTDTQYF. The CDR3 nucleotides read TGTGCCAGCAGCCACACAGATACGCAGTATTTT.

This clone was detected only a few times. V usage is TRBV6-5 and J usage is TRBJ1-4; D is uncertain. V was clipped by 0 bases and J by 4 bases, with 9 bases between them. The germline CDR1 and CDR2 sequences are MNHEY and SVGAGI. The CDR3 is made up of 15 amino acids. This chain's CDR3 is CASSYSEGSNEKLFF. Written as DNA, the CDR3 is TGTGCCAGCAGTTACTCGGAAGGGAGTAATGAAAAACTGTTTTTT.

This clone has more than one count but fewer than ten. V usage is TRBV27 and J usage is TRBJ2-1; 7 bases map to TRBD2. The CDR3 loop spans 17 amino acids. Germline lookup yields CDR1 MNHEY and CDR2 SMNVEV (reference sequence). V lost 3 bases to trimming and J lost 6 bases; unmatched junction nucleotides: 14. CDR3 sequence reads: CASSLGGLAGRGNEQFF. The CDR3 DNA reads as TGTGCCAGCAGTTTGGGGGGTTTGGCAGGGAGGGGCAATGAGCAGTTCTTC.

The rearrangement uses TRBV7-9 and TRBJ2-1; weak D call: TRBD2 (6 bases). The ends were cut back, 4 bases at V and 9 bases at J, with 19 bases in the middle. The CDR3 extends over 15 amino acids. Germline assignment: CDR1 SEHNR and CDR2 FQNEAQ (reference sequence). DNA of the CDR3: TGTGCCAGCAGCTCAAACCCTATAACTAGCAGTGAGCAGTTCTTC. Protein product: CASSSNPITSSEQFF.

This rearrangement joins TRBV19 to TRBJ1-1; no clear D. The CDR3 loop spans 13 amino acids. V was shortened by 3 bases and J by 4 bases, with 9 bases between the two germline ends. CDR1 is LNHDA and CDR2 is SQIVND in the germline V gene (reference sequence). The CDR3 protein is CASSMEGSTEAFF. The DNA of the CDR3 is TGTGCCAGTAGTATGGAAGGGAGCACTGAAGCTTTCTTT.

The chain combines TRBV30 with TRBJ2-5, with D uncertain. The germline V gene has CDR1 GTSNPN and CDR2 SVGIG (reference sequence). The CDR3 spans 13 residues. The ends were cut back, 3 bases at V and 5 bases at J, with 13 bases in the middle. The CDR3 sequence is CAWRQPSFETQYF. The CDR3, as DNA: TGTGCCTGGAGACAGCCATCATTCGAGACCCAGTACTTC.

The chain links TRBV10-2 to TRBJ2-7; 7 bases match TRBD2. CDR1 WSHSY and CDR2 SAAADI come from the germline V gene. This CDR3 region has 14 residues. V shed 3 bases and J 5 bases; nucleotides not matched to a gene: 7. In DNA form, the CDR3 reads TGCGCCAGCAGTGAACGGGAGGCATGGGACGAGCAGTACTTC. Its protein is CASSEREAWDEQYF.